This T cell receptor (beta chain) was captured in a study of T cells of healthy individuals. This clonotype came up many times. The CDR3 extends over 16 amino acids. Trimming pared 3 bases from V and 8 bases from J, leaving 20 bases between. The V gene's germline CDR1 is SGHTA and CDR2 FQGNSA. TCRdb re-derived calls from the 5' RACE reads in MiXCR, one entry per CDR3 protein. This table holds around 100,000 distinct CDR3 sequences, 17% found once. The V call is TRBV7-2, the J call TRBJ2-1, with D maybe TRBD2 (7 bases). The clonotype comes from a human donor in good health. DNA of the CDR3: TGTGCCAGCAGCTTTGGGCGAGGGGGGGTAGGGTATGAGCAGTTCTTC. This gives the protein CASSFGRGGVGYEQFF.